This T cell receptor (beta chain) emerged from a study of neurological immune-mediated disorders. TCRdb re-called the 5' RACE reads with MiXCR, one entry per CDR3 protein. This repertoire shows tens of thousands of distinct CDR3 sequences, 4% to 5.5% found once; its top ten account for 3.4%. Germline V gene data show CDR1 as DFQATT and CDR2 as SNEGSKA (reference sequence). V dropped 0 bases and J dropped 8 bases, with 11 bases sitting between them. The CDR3 length is 13 residues. This clonotype was seen ten or more times. The chain couples TRBV20-1 to TRBJ1-5; D not resolved. Sequenced material: PBMCs. This TCR was sampled from a woman aged 45-59 years with multiple sclerosis. For the CDR3, the DNA is TGCAGTGCTAGAGAGGAGGGCTTGAAGCCCCAGCATTTT. Its translation: CSAREEGLKPQHF.